The entry that follows covers one T cell receptor (beta chain) sequence. The data derive from a study of PD-L1 blockade in urothelial cancer. The CDR3 is 16 amino acids. Germline V CDR1 and CDR2: SGHTA, FQGNSA. V dropped 0 bases and J dropped 3 bases, with 12 bases sitting between them. Libraries were prepared by immunoSEQ multiplex PCR; TCRdb keeps only in-frame clonotypes and omits some of them. The table records about 72,000 clones, approximately 83% of them present only once. The time point was: pretreatment peripheral blood. This chain connects TRBV7-2 to TRBJ1-5, with D possibly being TRBD1 (5 bases). Sequenced here: PBMCs, sampled around atezolizumab (anti-PD-L1) treatment. This receptor was obtained from a man in his 60s with urothelial cancer. The CDR3 reads CASSLAGAPVNQPQHF. DNA of the CDR3: TGTGCCAGCAGCTTAGCAGGGGCACCGGTCAATCAGCCCCAGCATTTT. Filled out from reference TRBV7-2 and TRBJ1-5, the complete variable domain reads GAGVSQSPSNKVTEKGKDVELRCDPISGHTALYWYRQSLGQGLEFLIYFQGNSAPDKSGLPSDRFSAERTGGSVSTLTIQRTQQEDSAVYLCASSLAGAPVNQPQHFGDGTRLSIL.